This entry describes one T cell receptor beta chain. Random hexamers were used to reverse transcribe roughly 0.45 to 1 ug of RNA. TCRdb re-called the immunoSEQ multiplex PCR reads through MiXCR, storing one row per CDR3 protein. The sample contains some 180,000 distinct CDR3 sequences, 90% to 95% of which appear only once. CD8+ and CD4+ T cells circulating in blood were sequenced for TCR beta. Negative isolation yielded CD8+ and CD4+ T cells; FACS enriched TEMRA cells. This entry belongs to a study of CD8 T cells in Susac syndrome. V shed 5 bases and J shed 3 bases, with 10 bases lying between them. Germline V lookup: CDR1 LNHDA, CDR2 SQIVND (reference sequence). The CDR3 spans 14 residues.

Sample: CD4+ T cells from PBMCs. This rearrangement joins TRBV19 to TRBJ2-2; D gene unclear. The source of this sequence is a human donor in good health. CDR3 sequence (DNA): TGTGCCAGTAGTGGTAGCCCCCACACCGGGGAGCTGTTTTTT. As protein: CASSGSPHTGELFF.